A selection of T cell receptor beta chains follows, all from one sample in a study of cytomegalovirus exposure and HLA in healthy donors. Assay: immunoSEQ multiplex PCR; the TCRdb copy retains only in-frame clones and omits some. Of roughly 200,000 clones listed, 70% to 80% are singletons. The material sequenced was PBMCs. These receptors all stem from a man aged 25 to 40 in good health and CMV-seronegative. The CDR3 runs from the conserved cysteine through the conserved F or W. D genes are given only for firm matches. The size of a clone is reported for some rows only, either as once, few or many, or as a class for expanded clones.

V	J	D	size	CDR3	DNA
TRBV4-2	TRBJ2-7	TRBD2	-	CASSRGGLNFSYEQYF	TGTGCCAGCAGCCGGGGAGGGTTAAACTTCTCCTACGAGCAGTACTTC
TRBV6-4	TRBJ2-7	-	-	CASSIQGGYEQYF	TGTGCCAGCAGCATACAGGGTGGGTACGAGCAGTACTTC
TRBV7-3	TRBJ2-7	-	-	CASSPGSHEQYF	TGTGCCAGCAGTCCAGGGTCCCACGAGCAGTACTTC
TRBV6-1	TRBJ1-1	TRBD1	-	CASLGQANTEAFF	TGTGCCAGCCTTGGACAGGCGAACACTGAAGCTTTCTTT
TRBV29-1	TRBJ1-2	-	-	CSVPRENYGYTF	TGCAGCGTTCCAAGGGAGAACTATGGCTACACCTTC
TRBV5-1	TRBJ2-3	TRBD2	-	CASSQVGLAGRRDTDTQYF	TGCGCCAGCAGCCAGGTGGGACTAGCGGGTCGTCGGGACACAGATACGCAGTATTTT
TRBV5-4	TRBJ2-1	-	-	CASSDDSSYNEQFF	TGTGCCAGCAGCGACGACAGCTCCTACAATGAGCAGTTCTTC
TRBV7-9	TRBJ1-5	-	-	CASSPGLGSNQPQHF	TGTGCCAGCAGCCCAGGGTTAGGTAGCAATCAGCCCCAGCATTTT
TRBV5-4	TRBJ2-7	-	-	CASSPRSTAGEQYF	TGTGCCAGCAGCCCCAGGTCCACAGCGGGCGAGCAGTACTTC
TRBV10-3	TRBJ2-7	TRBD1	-	CATRGTGSSFEQYF	TGTGCCACCCGAGGGACAGGGTCTTCTTTCGAGCAGTACTTC
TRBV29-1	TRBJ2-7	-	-	CSVVTGYEQYF	TGCAGCGTTGTTACAGGATACGAGCAGTACTTC
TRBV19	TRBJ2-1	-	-	CASQQYNEQFF	TGTGCCAGCCAACAGTACAATGAGCAGTTCTTC
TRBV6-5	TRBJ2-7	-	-	CASSLRGNGYEQYF	TGTGCCAGCAGTTTAAGAGGGAATGGGTACGAGCAGTACTTC
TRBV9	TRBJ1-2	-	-	CASSVAGAQNYGYTF	TGTGCCAGCAGCGTAGCTGGGGCGCAAAACTATGGCTACACCTTC
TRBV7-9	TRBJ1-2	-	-	CASSLHSSQRTGSYTF	TGTGCCAGCAGCCTACATTCTAGTCAGCGTACAGGGAGCTACACCTTC
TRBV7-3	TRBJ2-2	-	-	CASSLTISTGELFF	TGTGCCAGCAGCTTAACAATCTCTACCGGGGAGCTGTTTTTT
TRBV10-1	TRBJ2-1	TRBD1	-	CASSESGTGYRNEQFF	TGCGCCAGCAGTGAGTCAGGGACAGGGTATCGCAATGAGCAGTTCTTC
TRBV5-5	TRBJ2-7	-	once	CASSALGGYEQYF	TGTGCCAGCAGCGCCCTAGGGGGCTACGAGCAGTACTTC
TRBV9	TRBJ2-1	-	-	CASSQGLLTHKQFF	TGTGCCAGCAGTCAAGGCCTTTTGACACACAAGCAGTTCTTC
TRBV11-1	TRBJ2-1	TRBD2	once	CASSPRLAGGSYNEQFF	TGTGCCAGCAGCCCAAGACTAGCGGGAGGGTCCTACAATGAGCAGTTCTTC
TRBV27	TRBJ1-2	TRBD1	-	CASSLGTGGTWIF	TGTGCCAGCAGTTTAGGGACAGGGGGAACTTGGATCTTC
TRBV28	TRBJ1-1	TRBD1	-	CASSSPGQMNTEAFF	TGTGCCAGCAGTTCCCCGGGACAGATGAACACTGAAGCTTTCTTT
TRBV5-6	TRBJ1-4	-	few	CASSLAGSGEKLFF	TGTGCCAGCAGCTTGGCCGGGAGTGGTGAAAAACTGTTTTTT
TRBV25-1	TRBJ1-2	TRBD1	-	CASSEPSGTGFGYTF	TGTGCCAGCAGTGAGCCCTCCGGGACAGGGTTTGGCTACACCTTC
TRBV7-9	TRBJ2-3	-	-	CASSSPSSDTQYF	TGTGCCAGCAGCTCCCCGTCCTCAGATACGCAGTATTTT
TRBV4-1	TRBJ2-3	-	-	CASSQDGNRRSTDTQYF	TGCGCCAGCAGCCAAGATGGGAACAGGAGAAGCACAGATACGCAGTATTTT
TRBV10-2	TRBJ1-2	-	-	CASSESRGGYTF	TGCGCCAGCAGTGAGTCTAGGGGAGGCTACACCTTC
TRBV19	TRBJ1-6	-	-	CASSISPGTNNSPLHF	TGTGCCAGTAGTATATCACCCGGGACAAATAATTCACCCCTCCACTTT
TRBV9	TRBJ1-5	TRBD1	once	CASSVGTGAGGNQPQHF	TGTGCCAGCAGCGTAGGGACAGGGGCGGGTGGCAATCAGCCCCAGCATTTT
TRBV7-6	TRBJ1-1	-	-	CASSPRAAKSEAFF	TGTGCCAGCAGCCCGAGGGCAGCTAAGTCTGAAGCTTTCTTT
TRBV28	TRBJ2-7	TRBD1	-	CASSSRGTAYEQYF	TGTGCCAGCAGCTCCCGAGGGACAGCCTACGAGCAGTACTTC
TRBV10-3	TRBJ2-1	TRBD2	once	CAISHSGSSYNEQFF	TGTGCCATCAGTCATAGCGGGAGTTCCTACAATGAGCAGTTCTTC
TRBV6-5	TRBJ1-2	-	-	CASSPDSQGRGYTF	TGTGCCAGCAGTCCAGACAGCCAAGGGCGGGGCTACACCTTC
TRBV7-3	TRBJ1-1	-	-	CASSSLGGGHTEAFF	TGTGCCAGCAGCTCCCTGGGGGGGGGCCACACTGAAGCTTTCTTT
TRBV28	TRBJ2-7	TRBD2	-	CASTEGLAGGPRSYEQYF	TGTGCCAGCACCGAGGGACTAGCGGGAGGGCCCCGATCCTACGAGCAGTACTTC
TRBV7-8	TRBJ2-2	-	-	CASTLFGELFF	TGTGCCAGCACCCTGTTCGGGGAGCTGTTTTTT
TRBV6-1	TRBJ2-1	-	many	CASPGRSYNEQFF	TGTGCCAGCCCTGGCAGGTCCTACAATGAGCAGTTCTTC
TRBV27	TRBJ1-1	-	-	CASSFSRRNTEAFF	TGTGCCAGCAGTTTTAGTCGGAGGAACACTGAAGCTTTCTTT
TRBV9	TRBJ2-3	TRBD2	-	CASSVALAGGPIDTQYF	TGTGCCAGCAGCGTAGCTCTAGCGGGAGGGCCTATAGATACGCAGTATTTT
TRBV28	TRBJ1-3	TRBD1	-	CASSLLDRGSGNTIYF	TGTGCCAGCAGTTTATTGGACAGGGGGTCTGGAAACACCATATATTTT
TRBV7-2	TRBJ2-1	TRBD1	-	CASSTAGTGLNEQFF	TGTGCCAGCAGCACCGCCGGGACAGGGTTGAATGAGCAGTTCTTC
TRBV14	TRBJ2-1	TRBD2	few	CASSRDYYNEQFF	TGTGCCAGCAGCCGGGACTACTACAATGAGCAGTTCTTC
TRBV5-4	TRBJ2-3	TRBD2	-	CASSAGTRPSDTQYF	TGTGCCAGCAGCGCCGGGACTAGGCCCTCAGATACGCAGTATTTT
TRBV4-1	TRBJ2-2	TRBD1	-	CASSPGQGSTGELFF	TGCGCCAGCAGCCCTGGACAGGGGTCGACCGGGGAGCTGTTTTTT
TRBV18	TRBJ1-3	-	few	CASSPPRSSGNTIYF	TGTGCCAGCTCACCACCTCGCAGCTCTGGAAACACCATATATTTT
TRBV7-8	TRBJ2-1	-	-	CASSLEEASAPGEQFF	TGTGCCAGCAGCTTAGAGGAAGCTAGCGCCCCGGGGGAGCAGTTCTTC
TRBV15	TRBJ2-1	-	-	CATRVDRWSSYNEQFF	TGTGCCACCAGGGTTGACAGATGGAGCTCCTACAATGAGCAGTTCTTC
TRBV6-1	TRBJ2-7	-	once	CASSEDHASGMMFYEQYF	TGTGCCAGCAGTGAAGACCACGCCTCGGGGATGATGTTCTACGAGCAGTACTTC
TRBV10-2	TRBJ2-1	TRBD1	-	CASSEGVGTGRFKYNEQFF	TGCGCCAGCAGTGAGGGTGTCGGGACAGGCCGCTTCAAATACAATGAGCAGTTCTTC
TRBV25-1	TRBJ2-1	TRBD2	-	CASSTTREREMRNEQFF	TGTGCCAGCAGTACTACCCGAGAGCGGGAGATGAGGAATGAGCAGTTCTTC
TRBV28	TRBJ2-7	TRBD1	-	CASTPGQLIEQYF	TGTGCCAGCACCCCGGGACAGCTCATCGAGCAGTACTTC
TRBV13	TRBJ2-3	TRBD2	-	CASSEVAGDTDTQYF	TGTGCCAGCAGCGAGGTAGCGGGGGACACAGATACGCAGTATTTT
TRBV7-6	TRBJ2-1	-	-	CASSAPGAGEQFF	TGTGCCAGCAGCGCCCCAGGGGCGGGTGAGCAGTTCTTC
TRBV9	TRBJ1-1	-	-	CASSVGGAGEAFF	TGTGCCAGCAGCGTGGGAGGGGCAGGGGAAGCTTTCTTT
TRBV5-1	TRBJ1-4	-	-	CASSTVDSLPPFPEKLFF	TGCGCCAGCAGCACGGTGGACAGCCTTCCTCCTTTTCCAGAAAAACTGTTTTTT
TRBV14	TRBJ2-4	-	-	CASAPSSGRAKNIQYF	TGTGCCAGCGCCCCCAGTTCGGGTAGGGCCAAAAACATTCAGTACTTC
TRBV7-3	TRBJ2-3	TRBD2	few	CASSFGGRADTQYF	TGTGCCAGCAGCTTTGGGGGGAGGGCAGATACGCAGTATTTT
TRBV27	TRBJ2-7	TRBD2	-	CASSDISGKPYEQYF	TGTGCCAGCAGTGATATTAGCGGGAAGCCATACGAGCAGTACTTC
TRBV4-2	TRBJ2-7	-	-	CASSQELTGNYEQYF	TGTGCCAGCAGCCAAGAATTAACGGGAAACTACGAGCAGTACTTC
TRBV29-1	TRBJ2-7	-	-	CSVALGTYEQYF	TGCAGCGTTGCGCTCGGGACCTACGAGCAGTACTTC